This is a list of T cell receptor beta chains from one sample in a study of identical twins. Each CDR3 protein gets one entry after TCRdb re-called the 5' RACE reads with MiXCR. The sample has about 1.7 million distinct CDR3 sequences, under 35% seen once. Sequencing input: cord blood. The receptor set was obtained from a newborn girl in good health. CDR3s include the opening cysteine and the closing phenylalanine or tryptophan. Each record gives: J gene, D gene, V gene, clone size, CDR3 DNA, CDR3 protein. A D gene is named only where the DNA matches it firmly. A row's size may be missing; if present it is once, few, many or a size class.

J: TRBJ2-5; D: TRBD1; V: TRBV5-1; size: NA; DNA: TGCGCCAGCAGTACCGGGACAGGAGTGGAGACCCAGTACTTC; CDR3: CASSTGTGVETQYF
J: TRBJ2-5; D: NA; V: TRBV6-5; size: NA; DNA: TGTGCCAGCAGTTACTCGGGCAACCAAGAGACCCAGTACTTC; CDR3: CASSYSGNQETQYF
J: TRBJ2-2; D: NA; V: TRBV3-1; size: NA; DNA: TGTGCCAGCAGCCAAGAATCGGGTTCCGGGGAGCTGTTTTTT; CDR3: CASSQESGSGELFF
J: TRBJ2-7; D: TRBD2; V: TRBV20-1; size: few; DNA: TGCAGTGCTAGGGCATTGTCGGGACTAGCGGACATCTACGAGCAGTACTTC; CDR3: CSARALSGLADIYEQYF
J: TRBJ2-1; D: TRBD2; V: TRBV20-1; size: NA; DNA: TGCAGTGCTAGGGCTCGCGGGAGTGCCCAAATGAATGAGCAGTTCTTC; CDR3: CSARARGSAQMNEQFF
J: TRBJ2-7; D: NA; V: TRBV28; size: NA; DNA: TGTGCCACTCAACCGACAGGACTCCCCTACGAGCAGTACTTC; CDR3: CATQPTGLPYEQYF
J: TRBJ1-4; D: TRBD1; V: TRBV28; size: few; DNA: TGTGCCAGCAGTTTATTCGGGACAGGGGGGGAAAAACTGTTTTTT; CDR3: CASSLFGTGGEKLFF
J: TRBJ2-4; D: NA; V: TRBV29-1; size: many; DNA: TGCAGCGTTCGGACCACTAAAAACATTCAGTACTTC; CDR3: CSVRTTKNIQYF
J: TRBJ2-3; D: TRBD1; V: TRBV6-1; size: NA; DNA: TGTGCCAGCAGTGCCCTACTAGGGACAGGGGTAAAAGATACGCAGTATTTT; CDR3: CASSALLGTGVKDTQYF
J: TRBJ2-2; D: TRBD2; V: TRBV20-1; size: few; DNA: TGCAGTGCTAGTCATCCTAGCGGGAAATTTAGCGCCGGGGAGCTGTTTTTT; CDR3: CSASHPSGKFSAGELFF
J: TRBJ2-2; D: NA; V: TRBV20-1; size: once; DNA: TGCAGTGCTAGTGTTCTTTTCGGGCTTCAGGGATCGAGCACCGGGGAGCTGTTTTTT; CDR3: CSASVLFGLQGSSTGELFF
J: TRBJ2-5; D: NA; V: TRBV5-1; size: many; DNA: TGCGCCAGCAGCTTGGAGGGACTTCAGGAGACCCAGTACTTC; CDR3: CASSLEGLQETQYF
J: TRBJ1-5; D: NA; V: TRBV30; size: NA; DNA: TGTGCCTGGAGCGGGGGACAACCCAATCAGCCCCAGCATTTT; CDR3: CAWSGGQPNQPQHF
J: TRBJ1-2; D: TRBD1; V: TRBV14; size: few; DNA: TGTGCCAGCAGCCAAGATGTGGACAGGGACCAACGCTTCTATGGCTACACCTTC; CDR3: CASSQDVDRDQRFYGYTF
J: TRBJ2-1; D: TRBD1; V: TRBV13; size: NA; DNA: TGTGCCAGCAGCTTAGGCCGGACAGGGGGCAATGAGCAGTTCTTC; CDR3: CASSLGRTGGNEQFF
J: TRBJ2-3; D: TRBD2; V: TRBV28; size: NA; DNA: TGTGCCAGCAGTTTACGAGCGGGGGGCCCGAATACGCAGTATTTT; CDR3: CASSLRAGGPNTQYF
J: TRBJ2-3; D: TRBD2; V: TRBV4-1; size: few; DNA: TGCGCCAGCAGCCAAGTTTGGACTAGCGGGAGGGCTCGGAACACAGATACGCAGTATTTT; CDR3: CASSQVWTSGRARNTDTQYF
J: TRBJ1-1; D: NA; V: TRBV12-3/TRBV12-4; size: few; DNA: TGTGCCAGCAGGAGGGATCGTGAAGCTTTCTTT; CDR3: CASRRDREAFF
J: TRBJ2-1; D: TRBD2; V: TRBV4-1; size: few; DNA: TGCGCCAGCAGCCTCCAACTAGCGGCCCTTGCAGTGCAGTTCTTC; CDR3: CASSLQLAALAVQFF
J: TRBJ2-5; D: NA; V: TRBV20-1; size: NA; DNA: TGCAGTGCTGGAGATCGACGCTCCTTTGAGGCGTACTTC; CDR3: CSAGDRRSFEAYF
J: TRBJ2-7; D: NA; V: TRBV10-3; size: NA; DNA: TGTGCCATCAGTGAAAGACCGGCCTCCTACAATGAGCAGTACTTC; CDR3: CAISERPASYNEQYF
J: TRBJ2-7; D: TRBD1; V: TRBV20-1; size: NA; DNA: TGCAGTGCTAGTGCACTGGGACAGGGGCCCTACGAGCAGTACTTC; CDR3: CSASALGQGPYEQYF
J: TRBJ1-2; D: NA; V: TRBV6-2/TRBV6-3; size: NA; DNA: TGTGCCAGCAGTTACCCTCCGGTGAAGCTTTTCTACTATGGCTACACCTTC; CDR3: CASSYPPVKLFYYGYTF
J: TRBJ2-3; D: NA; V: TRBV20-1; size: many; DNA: TGCAGTGCTAGAACTATCCTCGACCATCCCGATACGCAGTATTTT; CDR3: CSARTILDHPDTQYF
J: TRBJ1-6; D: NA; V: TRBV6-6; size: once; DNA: TGTGCCAGCCGTTCTGTCCCCCTCCACTTT; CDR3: CASRSVPLHF
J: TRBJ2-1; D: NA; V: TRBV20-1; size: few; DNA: TGCAGTGCTAGTGTCTCGTTTCTGACCTACAATGAGCAGTTCTTC; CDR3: CSASVSFLTYNEQFF
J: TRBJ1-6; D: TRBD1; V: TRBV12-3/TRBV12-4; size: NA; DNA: TGTGCCAGCGCCGGACAGGGGGCTGGTAATTCACCCCTCCACTTT; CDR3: CASAGQGAGNSPLHF
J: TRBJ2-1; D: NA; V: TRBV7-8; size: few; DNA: TGTGCCAGCAGCTTAGGGGTGGCGGGCGAATCCTACAATGAGCAGTTCTTC; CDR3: CASSLGVAGESYNEQFF
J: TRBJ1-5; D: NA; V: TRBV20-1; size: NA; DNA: TGCAGTGCAATTCAATTGGGAGTCAATCGGCCCCAGCATTTT; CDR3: CSAIQLGVNRPQHF
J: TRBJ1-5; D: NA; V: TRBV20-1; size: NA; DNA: TGCAGTGCTAGACGAGGACACCCTAACAATCAGCCCCAGCATTTT; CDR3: CSARRGHPNNQPQHF
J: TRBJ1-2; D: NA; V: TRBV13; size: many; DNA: TGTGCCAGCAGCCAATTGCAGGGGACTTATGGCTACACCTTC; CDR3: CASSQLQGTYGYTF
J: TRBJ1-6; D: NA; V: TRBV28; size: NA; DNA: TGTGCCAGCAGTTATGCTATAGATTCACCCCTCCACTTT; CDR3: CASSYAIDSPLHF